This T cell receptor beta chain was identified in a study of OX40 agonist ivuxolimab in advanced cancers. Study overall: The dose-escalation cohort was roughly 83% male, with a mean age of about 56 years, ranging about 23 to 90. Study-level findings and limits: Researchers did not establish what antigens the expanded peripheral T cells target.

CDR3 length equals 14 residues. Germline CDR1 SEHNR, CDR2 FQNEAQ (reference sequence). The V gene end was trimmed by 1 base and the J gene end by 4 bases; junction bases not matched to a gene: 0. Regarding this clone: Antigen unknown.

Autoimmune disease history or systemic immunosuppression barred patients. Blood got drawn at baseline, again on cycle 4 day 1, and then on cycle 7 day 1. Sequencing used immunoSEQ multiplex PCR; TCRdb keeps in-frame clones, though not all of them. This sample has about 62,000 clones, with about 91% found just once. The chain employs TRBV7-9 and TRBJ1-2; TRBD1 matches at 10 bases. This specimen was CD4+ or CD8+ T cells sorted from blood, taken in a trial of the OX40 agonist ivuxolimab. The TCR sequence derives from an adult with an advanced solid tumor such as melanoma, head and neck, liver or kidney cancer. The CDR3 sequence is CASSLGQGAYGYTF. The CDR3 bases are TGTGCCAGCAGCTTAGGACAGGGGGCCTATGGCTACACCTTC. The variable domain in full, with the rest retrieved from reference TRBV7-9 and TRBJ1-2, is DTGVSQNPRHKITKRGQNVTFRCDPISEHNRLYWYRQTLGQGPEFLTYFQNEAQLEKSRLLSDRFSAERPKGSFSTLEIQRTEQGDSAMYLCASSLGQGAYGYTFGSGTRLTVV.